Reported below is one TCR beta chain. Repertoires were generated with immunoSEQ multiplex PCR, while TCRdb's copy carries only in-frame clones and drops some. This sample has 90,000 to 100,000 clones; about 95% occur once, and the top ten carry less than 0.4%. This sample was taken from a study of technical replicates of blood from a handful of donors. The V end lost 0 bases, the J end lost 4 bases, and 10 bases lay between the germline ends. The V gene's germline CDR1 is GTSNPN and CDR2 SVGIG (reference sequence). This CDR3 spans 14 amino acids. Input material: T cells isolated from PBMCs. This clonotype was obtained from a human donor in good health. This chain connects TRBV30 to TRBJ2-1; D may be TRBD1 (5 bases). As DNA, the CDR3 is TGTGCCTGGAGTGTATTCAGGGCTTACAATGAGCAGTTCTTC. This codes for CAWSVFRAYNEQFF.